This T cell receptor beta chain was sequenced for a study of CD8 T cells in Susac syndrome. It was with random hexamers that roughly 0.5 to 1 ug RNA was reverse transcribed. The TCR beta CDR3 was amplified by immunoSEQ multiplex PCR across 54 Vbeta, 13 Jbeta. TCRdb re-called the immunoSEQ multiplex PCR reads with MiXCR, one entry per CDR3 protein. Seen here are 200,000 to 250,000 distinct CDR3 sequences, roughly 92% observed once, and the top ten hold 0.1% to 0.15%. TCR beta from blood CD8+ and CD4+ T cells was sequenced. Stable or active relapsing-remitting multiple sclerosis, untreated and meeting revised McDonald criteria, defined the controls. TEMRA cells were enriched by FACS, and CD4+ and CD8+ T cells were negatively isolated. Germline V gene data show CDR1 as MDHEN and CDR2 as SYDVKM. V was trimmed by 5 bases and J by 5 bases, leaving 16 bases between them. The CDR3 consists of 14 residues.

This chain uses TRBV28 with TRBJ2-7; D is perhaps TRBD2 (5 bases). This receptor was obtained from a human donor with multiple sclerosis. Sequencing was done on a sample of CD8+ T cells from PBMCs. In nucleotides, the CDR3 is TGTGCCAGCAGTCTAGACGGACTTCCTAACGAGCAGTACTTC. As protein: CASSLDGLPNEQYF.